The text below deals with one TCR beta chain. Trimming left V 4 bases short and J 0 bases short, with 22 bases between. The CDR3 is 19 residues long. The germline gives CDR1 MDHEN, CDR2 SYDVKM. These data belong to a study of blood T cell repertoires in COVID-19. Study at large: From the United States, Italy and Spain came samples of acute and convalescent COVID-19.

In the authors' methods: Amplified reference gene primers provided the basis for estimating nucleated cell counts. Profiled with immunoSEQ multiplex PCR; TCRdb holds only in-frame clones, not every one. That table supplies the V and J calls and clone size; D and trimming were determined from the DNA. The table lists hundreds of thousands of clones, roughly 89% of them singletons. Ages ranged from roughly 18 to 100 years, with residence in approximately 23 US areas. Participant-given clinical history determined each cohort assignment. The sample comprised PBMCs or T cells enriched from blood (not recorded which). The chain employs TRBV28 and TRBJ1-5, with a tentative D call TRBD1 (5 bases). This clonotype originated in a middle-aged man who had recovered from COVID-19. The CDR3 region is CASSSPLNLRQYSNQPQHF. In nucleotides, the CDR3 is TGTGCCAGCAGTTCACCCCTAAATCTCAGACAGTATAGCAATCAGCCCCAGCATTTT.